The source of this T cell receptor beta chain is a study of blood T cell repertoires in COVID-19. Recruits, aged about 18 to 95 years, lived in 25 or so US areas. Each participant's cohort was designated according to participant-reported clinical history. Data came from immunoSEQ multiplex PCR; TCRdb stores just in-frame clones and leaves some out. Among tens of thousands of clones listed, roughly nine tenths were seen once. The TCR was taken from a woman aged 45-60 years who had recovered from COVID-19. Sequenced: PBMCs or T cells enriched from blood (not recorded which).

CDR3 in amino acids: CASSSSTSGRVDTQYF. CDR3 bases: TGTGCCAGCAGTTCCTCTACTAGCGGGAGGGTAGATACGCAGTATTTT. The V call is TRBV27, the J call TRBJ2-3; 13 bases are a match to TRBD2. J lost 5 bases, V lost 4 bases, and 6 bases had no gene match. Per the germline V gene, CDR1 is MNHEY and CDR2 is SMNVEV (reference sequence). This CDR3 contains 16 residues.